A single sample gave rise to the 27 T cell receptor beta chains below, sequenced in a study of Ad26.COV2.S vaccination and SARS-CoV-2 variants. TCRdb's table, derived via immunoSEQ multiplex PCR, lists solely in-frame clones and lacks some. The sample holds hundreds of thousands of clones, 86% seen once. Treatment described: 19 received Ad26.COV2.S at low or high dose, single or two shots; about 5 received placebo; per-sample allocation not given. The samples were gathered on day 63 after the first injection of vaccine or placebo. Sequencing used peripheral blood, obtained in a trial of Ad26.COV2.S vaccine versus placebo. These receptors came from a person between 18 and 65 years old who received the Ad26.COV2.S COVID-19 vaccine or a placebo.

This chain links TRBV6-6 with TRBJ1-1; 7 nucleotides line up with TRBD1. In germline, CDR1 is MNHNY, CDR2 SVGAGI (reference sequence). Trimming removed 6 bases from V and 0 bases from J; junction bases left unmatched: 7. The CDR3 is 15 amino acids. This chain's CDR3 is CASRPRTGMNTEAFF. The CDR3 nucleotides are TGTGCCAGCAGACCTAGGACAGGCATGAACACTGAAGCTTTCTTT.

This chain uses TRBV12-5 with TRBJ2-1, with a weak D call TRBD1 (6 bases). Trimming cost V 7 bases and J 4 bases, with 17 bases left between them. This CDR3 has 15 amino acids. Germline V gene sequence: CDR1 LGHNT, CDR2 FRNRAP. The CDR3 protein is CASAASGVEYNEQFF. Here the CDR3 DNA reads TGTGCTAGTGCAGCTTCAGGGGTGGAGTACAATGAGCAGTTCTTC.

Worth noting for this clone: At one boundary the junction diverges from the germline segment, which might be a read error. This rearrangement joins TRBV5-6 to TRBJ1-2; perhaps TRBD1 as D (5 bases). CDR3 length: 14 residues. Germline CDR1 and CDR2: SGHDT and YYEEEE. The CDR3 spells CGSTLGQNSYGYTF. In DNA form, the CDR3 reads TGTGGCAGCACCCTCGGACAAAACAGCTATGGCTACACCTTC.

V usage is TRBV4-1 and J usage is TRBJ2-5; D is unclear. Germline CDR1 MGHRA, CDR2 YSYEKL. V was cut by 3 bases and J by 2 bases, with 16 bases left in between. This CDR3 is 16 amino acids long. CDR3 protein: CASSHSRTAEQETQYF. In DNA, the CDR3 is TGCGCCAGCAGCCACTCCAGGACGGCGGAACAAGAGACCCAGTACTTC.

The chain links TRBV10-3 to TRBJ2-2, with TRBD1 as a possible D gene (6 bases). Germline V gene sequence: CDR1 ENHRY, CDR2 SYGVKD. Trimming cost V 5 bases and J 4 bases, with 11 bases left between them. CDR3 length: 14 amino acids. This CDR3 reads CAISTGMGTGELFF. CDR3 sequence (DNA): TGTGCCATCAGTACAGGGATGGGCACCGGGGAGCTGTTTTTT.

The chain has TRBV29-1 and TRBJ1-4, with D unresolved. The CDR3 loop spans 13 amino acids. Trimming left V 7 bases short and J 3 bases short, with 12 bases between. Germline CDR1 SQVTM, CDR2 ANQGSEA. The CDR3 sequence is CSALNPPNEKLFF. DNA of the CDR3: TGCAGCGCCCTGAACCCCCCTAATGAAAAACTGTTTTTT. The variable domain in full, completed from reference TRBV29-1 and TRBJ1-4, reads SAVISQKPSRDICQRGTSLTIQCQVDSQVTMMFWYRQQPGQSLTLIATANQGSEATYESGFVIDKFPISRPNLTFSTLTVSNMSPEDSSIYLCSALNPPNEKLFFGSGTQLSVL.

A remark on this clone: A much larger clone sits a single nucleotide away, making a read error possible. The same CDR3 arises from other DNA sequences in this sample as well. The J gene is TRBJ2-2, the V gene TRBV28, with no clear D. The CDR3 is made up of 12 amino acids. Germline V gives CDR1 MDHEN, CDR2 SYDVKM. Trimming pared 5 bases from V and 1 base from J, leaving 2 bases between. The CDR3 DNA reads as TGTGCCAGCAGTGGGAACACCGGGGAGCTGTTTTTT. Its protein is CASSGNTGELFF.

The chain employs TRBV7-3 and TRBJ2-3; 12 bases fit TRBD2. The junction had 8 bases not matched to a gene; V was cut back by 5 bases and J by 5 bases. Germline V gene lookup returns CDR1 SGHTA and CDR2 FQGTGA. The CDR3 length is 16 residues. The CDR3 here is CASSPPLAGGIDTQYF. The CDR3 DNA reads as TGTGCCAGCAGCCCACCTCTAGCGGGAGGGATAGATACGCAGTATTTT.

The chain recombines TRBV7-6 with TRBJ1-1; 8 bases are a match to TRBD1. With 5 bases clipped from V and 0 bases from J, the junction kept 5 bases outside the gene matches. Germline CDR1 is SGHVS and CDR2 is FNYEAQ. CDR3 length: 15 residues. CDR3 bases: TGTGCCAGCAGCATCCGGACAGGGTTGAACACTGAAGCTTTCTTT. This codes for CASSIRTGLNTEAFF.

CDR3 sequence (DNA): TGTGCCAGCAGCAGTCTAATATTAGCGGGAGGCCTCGGTACGCAGTATTTT. This gives the protein CASSSLILAGGLGTQYF. The rearrangement uses TRBV6-2 or TRBV6-3 and TRBJ2-3; 10 positions match TRBD2. CDR3 length equals 17 residues. Germline CDR1 is MNHEY and CDR2 is SVGEGT. V trimming: 6 bases; J trimming: 8 bases; junction bases outside the gene matches: 17.

This chain uses TRBV2 with TRBJ1-2; D is ambiguous. Trimming removed 7 bases from V and 8 bases from J, with 17 bases in between. CDR1 SNHLY and CDR2 FYNNEI come from the germline V gene. The CDR3 loop spans 13 amino acids. The CDR3 nucleotides are TGTGCCAGCAACCCCCGCATGGGTCAAGGCTACACCTTC. Amino acids: CASNPRMGQGYTF.

The chain combines TRBV7-9 with TRBJ1-2; 8 nucleotides match TRBD1. There are 16 residues in the CDR3. J was trimmed by 2 bases and V by 5 bases; bases with no gene match: 10. The germline gives CDR1 SEHNR, CDR2 FQNEAQ (reference sequence). The CDR3 DNA reads as TGTGCCAGCAGCCTAGGACAGGGACTTAACAACTATGGCTACACCTTC. This gives the protein CASSLGQGLNNYGYTF. Drawing the rest from reference TRBV7-9 and TRBJ1-2, the complete variable domain is DTGVSQNPRHKITKRGQNVTFRCDPISEHNRLYWYRQTLGQGPEFLTYFQNEAQLEKSRLLSDRFSAERPKGSFSTLEIQRTEQGDSAMYLCASSLGQGLNNYGYTFGSGTRLTVV.

The V and J genes are TRBV11-3 and TRBJ1-4; D call uncertain. The CDR3 runs to 15 residues. Germline V gives CDR1 SGHNT, CDR2 YENEEA. V was clipped by 1 base and J by 0 bases, with 6 bases between them. Here the CDR3 DNA reads TGTGCCAGCAGCTTAGGGTCCTCAACTAATGAAAAACTGTTTTTT. It translates to CASSLGSSTNEKLFF.

The gene calls are TRBV13 and TRBJ2-1; 13 bases fit TRBD2. The CDR3 is made up of 19 amino acids. The V segment lost 7 bases and the J segment 2 bases; nucleotides outside the gene matches: 14. The V gene's germline CDR1 is PRHDT and CDR2 FYEKMQ (reference sequence). The CDR3 DNA follows: TGTGCCAGCACCCCCTCCGGGACTAGCGGGGTCGGGACCTACAATGAGCAGTTCTTC. Its translation is CASTPSGTSGVGTYNEQFF.

The chain employs TRBV4-1 and TRBJ1-1; 7 nucleotides line up with TRBD1. CDR1 is MGHRA, CDR2 YSYEKL, per germline. The J segment lost 3 bases and the V segment lost 3 bases, leaving 10 bases of the junction unmatched. This CDR3 spans 16 amino acids. CDR3 DNA sequence: TGCGCCAGCAGCCACCACAAGGGACAGTGGGACACTGAAGCTTTCTTT. Residues: CASSHHKGQWDTEAFF.

The chain recombines TRBV24-1 with TRBJ2-3; 11 positions match TRBD2. The V gene's germline CDR1 is KGHDR and CDR2 SFDVKD. This CDR3 spans 15 amino acids. After removal of 3 bases from V and 4 bases from J, the junction contained 2 bases not matched to a gene. The CDR3 reads CATSDDSGGADTQYF. CDR3 in DNA: TGTGCCACCAGTGATGATAGCGGGGGGGCAGATACGCAGTATTTT.

The V and J genes are TRBV7-2 and TRBJ2-7; 8 positions match TRBD2. V was pared by 1 base and J by 0 bases, with 8 bases of the junction left unmatched. This CDR3 is 17 amino acids long. Germline CDR1 and CDR2: SGHTA and FQGNSA. As DNA, the CDR3 is TGTGCCAGCAGCTTAGGATACGGAGCGGGGGCCTCCTACGAGCAGTACTTC. It specifies CASSLGYGAGASYEQYF.

This chain joins TRBV6-5 and TRBJ1-2, with no clear D. The ends were cut back, 6 bases at V and 1 base at J, with 12 bases in the middle. The CDR3 extends over 14 amino acids. Per the germline V gene, CDR1 is MNHEY and CDR2 is SVGAGI. The CDR3 reads CASSPLGINYGYTF. DNA of the CDR3: TGTGCCAGCAGCCCGTTAGGGATTAACTATGGCTACACCTTC.

The V call is TRBV2, the J call TRBJ2-3; D may be TRBD2 (6 bases). The V end lost 8 bases, the J end lost 4 bases, and 19 bases lay between the germline ends. CDR1 and CDR2 (germline): SNHLY, FYNNEI. The CDR3 length is 15 residues. CDR3 region: CASSRGNLWADTQYF. The CDR3 DNA is TGTGCCAGCTCCCGGGGGAATCTCTGGGCAGATACGCAGTATTTT.

The chain employs TRBV29-1 and TRBJ2-7; TRBD1 is a possible D gene (6 bases). Germline V gives CDR1 SQVTM, CDR2 ANQGSEA. There are 16 residues in the CDR3. V lost 4 bases, J lost 2 bases, and 21 bases lay in between. CDR3 sequence (DNA): TGCAGCGTTGGTTTAGAGGGGGAACTAGAACCCTACGAGCAGTACTTC. Its translation: CSVGLEGELEPYEQYF.

V gene TRBV18 combines with J gene TRBJ1-1, with D tentatively TRBD1 (5 bases). The germline V gene encodes CDR1 KGHSH and CDR2 LQKENI. This CDR3 is built from 16 residues. Trimming cost V 6 bases and J 7 bases, with 24 bases left between them. This CDR3 is CASSPRPARGGNEAFF. Written as DNA, the CDR3 is TGTGCCAGCTCTCCCCGTCCAGCTAGGGGTGGGAATGAAGCTTTCTTT.

The chain employs TRBV3-1 (or the pseudogene TRBV3-2) and TRBJ2-5; D uncertain. This CDR3 spans 14 amino acids. V was trimmed by 1 base and J by 1 base, leaving 7 bases between them. Germline lookup yields CDR1 LGHDT and CDR2 YNNKEL (reference sequence). DNA for the CDR3: TGTGCCAGCAGCCAAGCTCCTTTCCAAGAGACCCAGTACTTC. The encoded protein is CASSQAPFQETQYF.

This sequence joins TRBV9 and TRBJ1-6; D call uncertain. V was cut by 0 bases and J by 7 bases, with 11 bases left in between. The germline CDR1 and CDR2 sequences are SGDLS and YYNGEE. This CDR3 region has 15 residues. CDR3 bases: TGTGCCAGCAGCGTAGAGACCCTAGGCAATTCACCCCTCCACTTT. Encoded protein: CASSVETLGNSPLHF. Complete variable domain (other parts from reference TRBV9 and TRBJ1-6): DSGVTQTPKHLITATGQRVTLRCSPRSGDLSVYWYQQSLDQGLQFLIQYYNGEERAKGNILERFSAQQFPDLHSELNLSSLELGDSALYFCASSVETLGNSPLHFGNGTRLTVT.

This chain uses TRBV2 with TRBJ1-2; D gene unclear. The CDR3 loop spans 11 amino acids. CDR1 is SNHLY and CDR2 is FYNNEI in the germline V gene. The V end lost 6 bases, the J end lost 8 bases, and 10 bases lay between the germline ends. CDR3 nucleotides: TGTGCCAGCAGGGTAGCGGGAGGCTACACCTTC. Its protein is CASRVAGGYTF.

This clone was detected only a few times. The genes are TRBV7-2 and TRBJ2-1; 8 positions match TRBD2. After removal of 4 bases from V and 1 base from J, the junction contained 3 bases not matched to a gene. Germline CDR1 is SGHTA and CDR2 is FQGNSA. The CDR3 length is 15 residues. CDR3 bases: TGTGCCAGCAGCTACACTAGCGGATCCTACAATGAGCAGTTCTTC. Encoded protein: CASSYTSGSYNEQFF.

The chain uses TRBV12-3 or TRBV12-4 and TRBJ2-5; D possibly corresponds to TRBD2 (6 bases). The CDR3 contains 12 residues. Trimming took 5 bases from V and 8 from J, leaving 12 bases between them. CDR3 bases: TGTGCCAGCAGTCCGTCGGGGGTCACCCAGTACTTC. Its translation: CASSPSGVTQYF.

The V gene is TRBV6-5, the J gene TRBJ1-3; D uncertain. V was clipped by 7 bases and J by 4 bases, with 14 bases between them. This CDR3 contains 14 residues. CDR1 and CDR2 (germline): MNHEY, SVGAGI. The CDR3 DNA is TGTGCCAGCAAGGACCCTACTCCCGGAAACACCATATATTTT. This sequence encodes CASKDPTPGNTIYF.